A selection of T cell receptor beta chains follows, all from one sample in a study of a mutant IDH1 vaccine in newly diagnosed glioma. Clones were read by immunoSEQ multiplex PCR, and TCRdb kept only the in-frame ones, dropping some. The profile shows 35,000 to 45,000 clones, under 80% of them singletons. These receptors are not linked to any known antigen. Sequences were derived from PBMCs, sampled from a glioma patient whose treatment included an IDH1 peptide vaccine. All receptors derive from a woman in her thirties or forties with glioma. Some clones in this sample may be carry-over from other donors' samples. CDR3s include the opening cysteine and the closing phenylalanine or tryptophan. D genes are given only for firm matches. Clone size is shown for a subset of rows, as once, few, many or a class of expanded clone.

j_gene: TRBJ1-4; v_gene: TRBV5-6; d_gene: TRBD1; abundance: .; CDR3nt: TGTGCCAGCAGCCCCTTACCCGACAGGGGATCAAGCGAAAAACTGTTTTTT; CDR3aa: CASSPLPDRGSSEKLFF
j_gene: TRBJ1-6; v_gene: TRBV19; d_gene: TRBD1; abundance: .; CDR3nt: TGTGCCAGTAGTACCGGGACAGTCCCACCCCTCCACTTT; CDR3aa: CASSTGTVPPLHF
j_gene: TRBJ2-7; v_gene: TRBV11-1; d_gene: .; abundance: .; CDR3nt: TGTGCCAGCAGCTCCTCCTCGCCCGGACGAAGGGGAGTATACGAGCAGTACTTC; CDR3aa: CASSSSSPGRRGVYEQYF
j_gene: TRBJ1-5; v_gene: TRBV7-6; d_gene: .; abundance: .; CDR3nt: TGTGCCAGCAGCACCCTCCCGGGAGTCAATCAGCCCCAGCATTTT; CDR3aa: CASSTLPGVNQPQHF
j_gene: TRBJ1-2; v_gene: TRBV19; d_gene: .; abundance: .; CDR3nt: TGTGCCAGTAGTAGCCCTCCACTCCCCTATGGCTACACCTTC; CDR3aa: CASSSPPLPYGYTF
j_gene: TRBJ1-1; v_gene: TRBV5-5; d_gene: .; abundance: few; CDR3nt: TGTGCCAGCAGCTTGTTTGGTCCCCGAGGCACTGAAGCTTTCTTT; CDR3aa: CASSLFGPRGTEAFF
j_gene: TRBJ1-1; v_gene: TRBV11-3; d_gene: .; abundance: .; CDR3nt: TGTGCCAGCAGCCCCGGGGGGAGGCAGGGCACTGAAGCTTTCTTT; CDR3aa: CASSPGGRQGTEAFF
j_gene: TRBJ2-5; v_gene: TRBV7-6; d_gene: .; abundance: .; CDR3nt: TGTGCCAGCAGCGCCTACTGGGGGCAAGAGACCCAGTACTTC; CDR3aa: CASSAYWGQETQYF
j_gene: TRBJ1-2; v_gene: TRBV10-3; d_gene: .; abundance: .; CDR3nt: TGTGCCATCAGTGATGCTCAGGGTCGCGGCTACACCTTC; CDR3aa: CAISDAQGRGYTF
j_gene: TRBJ2-2; v_gene: TRBV7-6; d_gene: .; abundance: .; CDR3nt: TGTGCCAGCAGCTTAGCGGGAACGAACACCGGGGAGCTGTTTTTT; CDR3aa: CASSLAGTNTGELFF
j_gene: TRBJ2-7; v_gene: TRBV4-3; d_gene: .; abundance: .; CDR3nt: TGCGCCAGCAGCCAAGAAGCACAGACCTACGAGCAGTACTTC; CDR3aa: CASSQEAQTYEQYF
j_gene: TRBJ1-4; v_gene: TRBV6-6; d_gene: .; abundance: medium-sized; CDR3nt: TGTGCCAGCGGCTGGTTGTGGAGAGAAAAACTGTTTTTT; CDR3aa: CASGWLWREKLFF
j_gene: TRBJ1-5; v_gene: TRBV9; d_gene: TRBD1; abundance: .; CDR3nt: TGTGCCAGCAGCGTATCAGGGGGTAGCAATCAGCCCCAGCATTTT; CDR3aa: CASSVSGGSNQPQHF
j_gene: TRBJ2-7; v_gene: TRBV19; d_gene: TRBD2; abundance: once; CDR3nt: TGTGCCAGTAGTACCCCTAGACTAGCGGCTTCCTACGAGCAGTACTTC; CDR3aa: CASSTPRLAASYEQYF
j_gene: TRBJ2-7; v_gene: TRBV4-1; d_gene: TRBD1; abundance: .; CDR3nt: TGCGCCAGCAGCCAGGACAGGGTCGACGAGCAGTACTTC; CDR3aa: CASSQDRVDEQYF
j_gene: TRBJ1-2; v_gene: TRBV19; d_gene: TRBD1; abundance: .; CDR3nt: TGTGCCAGTAGACAGGGGGGCGGCTACACCTTC; CDR3aa: CASRQGGGYTF
j_gene: TRBJ1-2; v_gene: TRBV6-5; d_gene: .; abundance: .; CDR3nt: TGTGCCAGCAGTTACGAACCGGGACTCACCTATGGCTACACCTTC; CDR3aa: CASSYEPGLTYGYTF
j_gene: TRBJ2-3; v_gene: TRBV9; d_gene: .; abundance: .; CDR3nt: TGTGCCAGCAGCGTAGCAGATACGCAGTATTTT; CDR3aa: CASSVADTQYF
j_gene: TRBJ2-7; v_gene: TRBV5-1; d_gene: TRBD1; abundance: .; CDR3nt: TGCGCCAGCAGCTCGGGGACAGTCTACGAGCAGTACTTC; CDR3aa: CASSSGTVYEQYF
j_gene: TRBJ1-1; v_gene: TRBV10-3; d_gene: .; abundance: .; CDR3nt: TGTGCCATCAGTGAGTTGGGGAACACTGAAGCTTTCTTT; CDR3aa: CAISELGNTEAFF
j_gene: TRBJ2-2; v_gene: TRBV7-2; d_gene: .; abundance: .; CDR3nt: TGTGCCAGCAGCCCAGAGGGTCACACCGGGGAGCTGTTTTTT; CDR3aa: CASSPEGHTGELFF
j_gene: TRBJ2-6; v_gene: TRBV5-1; d_gene: .; abundance: .; CDR3nt: TGCGCCAGCAGCCTATTCCGTGATCAGGGGACCTCTGGGGCCAACGTCCTGACTTTC; CDR3aa: CASSLFRDQGTSGANVLTF
j_gene: TRBJ2-7; v_gene: TRBV9; d_gene: .; abundance: .; CDR3nt: TGTGCCAGCAGCTCAACGGGTCAATCAGCCGAGCAGTACTTC; CDR3aa: CASSSTGQSAEQYF
j_gene: TRBJ1-2; v_gene: TRBV7-8; d_gene: .; abundance: once; CDR3nt: TGTGCCAGCAGCCTCCTACCTTACAGGGTTAGTGGCTACACCTTC; CDR3aa: CASSLLPYRVSGYTF
j_gene: TRBJ1-4; v_gene: TRBV5-8; d_gene: .; abundance: .; CDR3nt: TGTGCCAGCAGCTTCTTCGGGGGCGCCGAGGATGAAAAACTGTTTTTT; CDR3aa: CASSFFGGAEDEKLFF
j_gene: TRBJ2-7; v_gene: TRBV6-5; d_gene: .; abundance: .; CDR3nt: TGTGCCAGCAGTCCCACAGGGACCTCCTACGAGCAGTACTTC; CDR3aa: CASSPTGTSYEQYF
j_gene: TRBJ1-5; v_gene: TRBV13; d_gene: .; abundance: .; CDR3nt: TGTGCCAGCAGCTTAAAGGGGCACAATCAGCCCCAGCATTTT; CDR3aa: CASSLKGHNQPQHF